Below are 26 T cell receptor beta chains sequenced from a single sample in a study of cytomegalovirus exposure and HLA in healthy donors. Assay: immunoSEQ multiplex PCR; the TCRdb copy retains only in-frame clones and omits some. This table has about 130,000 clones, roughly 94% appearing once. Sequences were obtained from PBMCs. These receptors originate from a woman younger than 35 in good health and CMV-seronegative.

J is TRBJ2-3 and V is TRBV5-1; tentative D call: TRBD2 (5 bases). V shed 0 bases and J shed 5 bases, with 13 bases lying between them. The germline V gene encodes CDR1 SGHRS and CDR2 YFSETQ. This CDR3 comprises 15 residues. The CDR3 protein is CASSLDNAGGDTQYF. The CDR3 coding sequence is TGCGCCAGCAGCTTGGATAACGCCGGAGGAGATACGCAGTATTTT.

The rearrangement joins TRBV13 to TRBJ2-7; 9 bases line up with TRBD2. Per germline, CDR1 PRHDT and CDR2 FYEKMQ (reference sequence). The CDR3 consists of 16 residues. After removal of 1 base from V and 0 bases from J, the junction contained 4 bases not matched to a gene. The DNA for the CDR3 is TGTGCCAGCAGCTTAGCAGGCGGGGGGGCCTCCTACGAGCAGTACTTC. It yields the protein CASSLAGGGASYEQYF.

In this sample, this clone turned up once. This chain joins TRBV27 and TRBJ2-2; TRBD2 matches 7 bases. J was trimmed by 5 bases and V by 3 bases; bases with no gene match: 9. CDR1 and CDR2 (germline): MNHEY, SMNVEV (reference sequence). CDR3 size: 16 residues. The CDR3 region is CASSFGGGYITGELFF. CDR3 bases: TGTGCCAGCAGTTTTGGGGGGGGGTATATAACCGGGGAGCTGTTTTTT.

CDR3 protein: CASSVEQGGNQPQHF. The CDR3 DNA sequence: TGTGCCAGCAGTGTGGAGCAGGGTGGCAATCAGCCCCAGCATTTT. This chain joins TRBV2 and TRBJ1-5; tentatively, D is TRBD1 (5 bases). This CDR3 spans 15 amino acids. Germline CDR1 and CDR2: SNHLY and FYNNEI. The ends were cut back, 4 bases at V and 2 bases at J, with 12 bases in the middle.

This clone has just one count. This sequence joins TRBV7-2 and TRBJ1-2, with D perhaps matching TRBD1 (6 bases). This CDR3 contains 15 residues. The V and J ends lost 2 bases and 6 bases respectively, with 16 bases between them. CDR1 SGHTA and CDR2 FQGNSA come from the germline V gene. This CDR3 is CASSLPRTVQDGYTF. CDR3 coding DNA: TGTGCCAGCAGCTTACCTAGGACAGTACAGGATGGCTACACCTTC.

CDR3 sequence reads: CASRPGGANEKLFF. The CDR3 bases are TGTGCCAGCAGACCAGGGGGAGCTAATGAAAAACTGTTTTTT. The V call is TRBV7-9, the J call TRBJ1-4; 7 bases line up with TRBD1. The CDR3 totals 14 residues. V lost 6 bases, J lost 3 bases, and 4 bases stayed unmatched. In germline, CDR1 is SEHNR, CDR2 FQNEAQ (reference sequence).

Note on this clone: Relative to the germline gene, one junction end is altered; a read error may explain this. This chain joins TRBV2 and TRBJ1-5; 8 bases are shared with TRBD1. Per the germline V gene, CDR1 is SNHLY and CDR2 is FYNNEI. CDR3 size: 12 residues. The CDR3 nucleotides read TGTGCCAGCAGTCAAGCCCAGGGGGCAAGAGGATTT. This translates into CASSQAQGARGF.

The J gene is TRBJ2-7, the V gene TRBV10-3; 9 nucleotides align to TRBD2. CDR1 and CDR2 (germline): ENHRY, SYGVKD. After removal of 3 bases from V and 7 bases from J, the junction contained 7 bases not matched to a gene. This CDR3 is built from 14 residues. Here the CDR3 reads CAISDLAGAGEQYF. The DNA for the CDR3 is TGTGCCATCAGTGACTTAGCGGGAGCGGGTGAGCAGTACTTC.

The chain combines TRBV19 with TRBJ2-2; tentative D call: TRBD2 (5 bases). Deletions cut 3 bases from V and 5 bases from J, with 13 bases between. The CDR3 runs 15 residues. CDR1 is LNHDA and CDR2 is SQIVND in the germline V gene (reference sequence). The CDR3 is CASSIEGRGTGELFF. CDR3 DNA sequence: TGTGCCAGTAGTATCGAGGGAAGAGGGACCGGGGAGCTGTTTTTT. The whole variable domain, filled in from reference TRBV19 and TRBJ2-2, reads DGGITQSPKYLFRKEGQNVTLSCEQNLNHDAMYWYRQDPGQGLRLIYYSQIVNDFQKGDIAEGYSVSREKKESFPLTVTSAQKNPTAFYLCASSIEGRGTGELFFGEGSRLTVL.

The CDR3 DNA reads TGTGCCAGCAGCGCCGACGGGGGGCCGGGAGAGACCCAGTACTTC. Translation: CASSADGGPGETQYF. The J gene is TRBJ2-5, the V gene TRBV9; TRBD2 might be the D (7 bases). Trimming left V 3 bases short and J 4 bases short, with 16 bases between. Germline V gene lookup returns CDR1 SGDLS and CDR2 YYNGEE. The CDR3 has 15 amino acids.

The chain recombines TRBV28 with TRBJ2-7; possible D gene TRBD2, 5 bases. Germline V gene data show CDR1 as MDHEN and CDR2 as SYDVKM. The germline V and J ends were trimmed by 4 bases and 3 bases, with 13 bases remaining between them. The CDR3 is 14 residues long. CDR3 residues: CASSSGGPIYEQYF. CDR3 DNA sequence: TGTGCCAGCAGTTCAGGAGGCCCCATCTACGAGCAGTACTTC. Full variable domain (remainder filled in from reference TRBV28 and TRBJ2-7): DVKVTQSSRYLVKRTGEKVFLECVQDMDHENMFWYRQDPGLGLRLIYFSYDVKMKEKGDIPEGYSVSREKKERFSLILESASTNQTSMYLCASSSGGPIYEQYFGPGTRLTVT.

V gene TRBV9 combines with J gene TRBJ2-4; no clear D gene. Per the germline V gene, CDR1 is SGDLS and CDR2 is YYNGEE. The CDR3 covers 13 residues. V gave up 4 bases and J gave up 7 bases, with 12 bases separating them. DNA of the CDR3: TGTGCCAGCAGCCCCCCCGCCAGGAACATTCAGTACTTC. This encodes CASSPPARNIQYF.

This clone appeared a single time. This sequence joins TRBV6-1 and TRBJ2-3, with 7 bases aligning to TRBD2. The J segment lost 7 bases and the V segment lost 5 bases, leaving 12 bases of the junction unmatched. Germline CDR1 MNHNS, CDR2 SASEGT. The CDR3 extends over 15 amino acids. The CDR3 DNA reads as TGTGCCAGCAGTTCCGGCGGGAGCAGCTATCATACGCAGTATTTT. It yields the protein CASSSGGSSYHTQYF.

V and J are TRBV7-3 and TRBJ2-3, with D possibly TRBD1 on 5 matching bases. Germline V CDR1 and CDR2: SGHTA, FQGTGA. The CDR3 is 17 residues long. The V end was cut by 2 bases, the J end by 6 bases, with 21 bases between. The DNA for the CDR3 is TGTGCCAGCAGCTTACTTTCTCGCGGCACAGGAATGGATACGCAGTATTTT. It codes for CASSLLSRGTGMDTQYF.

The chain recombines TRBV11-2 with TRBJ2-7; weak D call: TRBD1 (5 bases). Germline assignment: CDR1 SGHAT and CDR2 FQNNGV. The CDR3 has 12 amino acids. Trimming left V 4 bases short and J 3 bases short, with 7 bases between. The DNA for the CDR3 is TGTGCCAGCAGCTCAGACAGCTACGAGCAGTACTTC. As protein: CASSSDSYEQYF.

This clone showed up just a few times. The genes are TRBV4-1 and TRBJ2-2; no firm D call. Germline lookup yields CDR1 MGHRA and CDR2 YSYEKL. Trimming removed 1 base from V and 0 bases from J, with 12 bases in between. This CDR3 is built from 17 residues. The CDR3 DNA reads TGCGCCAGCAGCCAAGGGCGAGCGATAACGAACACCGGGGAGCTGTTTTTT. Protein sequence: CASSQGRAITNTGELFF.

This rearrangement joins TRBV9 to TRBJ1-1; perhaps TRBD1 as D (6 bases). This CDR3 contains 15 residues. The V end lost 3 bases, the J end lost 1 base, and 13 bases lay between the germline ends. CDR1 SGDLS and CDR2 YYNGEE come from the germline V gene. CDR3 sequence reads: CASSAEGTPNTEAFF. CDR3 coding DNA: TGTGCCAGCAGCGCAGAGGGGACACCGAACACTGAAGCTTTCTTT.

DNA for the CDR3: TGTGCCAGCAGTCCCACGTTGGCGGGGCCAGGGGGGTATGGCTACACCTTC. Its translation is CASSPTLAGPGGYGYTF. V is TRBV28 and J is TRBJ1-2, with 7 bases fitting TRBD1. Germline values: CDR1 MDHEN, CDR2 SYDVKM. The CDR3 contains 17 residues. Unmatched junction bases numbered 17, after V lost 5 bases and J lost 5 bases.

CDR3 DNA sequence: TGTGCCAGCAGTGCTCGACAGACCGCAACTAATGAAAAACTGTTTTTT. This translates into CASSARQTATNEKLFF. The V gene is TRBV6-1, the J gene TRBJ1-4; a possible D gene is TRBD1 (5 bases). The CDR3 loop spans 16 amino acids. The V and J ends lost 4 bases and 0 bases respectively, with 12 bases between them. Germline V gene data show CDR1 as MNHNS and CDR2 as SASEGT.

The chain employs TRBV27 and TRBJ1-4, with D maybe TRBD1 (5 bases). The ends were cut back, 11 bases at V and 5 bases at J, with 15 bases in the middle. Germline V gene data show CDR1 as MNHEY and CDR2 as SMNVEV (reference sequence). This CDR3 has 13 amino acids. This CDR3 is CAGTGIPNEKLFF. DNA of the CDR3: TGTGCCGGTACAGGCATTCCCAATGAAAAACTGTTTTTT.

CDR3 coding DNA: TGTGCCAGCAGCCAAGAGGGGGACAGGGGTCAGCCCCAGCATTTT. As protein: CASSQEGDRGQPQHF. The chain employs TRBV14 and TRBJ1-5; 10 nucleotides match TRBD1. V was clipped by 0 bases and J by 6 bases; unmatched bases: 2. This CDR3 is 15 amino acids long. The germline V gene has CDR1 SGHDN and CDR2 FVKESK.

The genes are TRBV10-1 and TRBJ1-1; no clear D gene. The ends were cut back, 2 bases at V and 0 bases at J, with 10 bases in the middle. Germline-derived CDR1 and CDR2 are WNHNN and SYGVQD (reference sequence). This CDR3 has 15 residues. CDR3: CASSERLDMNTEAFF. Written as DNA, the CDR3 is TGCGCCAGCAGTGAGCGACTAGATATGAACACTGAAGCTTTCTTT.

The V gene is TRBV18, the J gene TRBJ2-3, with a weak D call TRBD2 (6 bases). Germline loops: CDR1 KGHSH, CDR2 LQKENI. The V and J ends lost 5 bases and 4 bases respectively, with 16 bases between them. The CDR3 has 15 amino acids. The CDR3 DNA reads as TGTGCCAGCTCAAGCCTGGCGGGGATTTCAGATACGCAGTATTTT. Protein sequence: CASSSLAGISDTQYF.

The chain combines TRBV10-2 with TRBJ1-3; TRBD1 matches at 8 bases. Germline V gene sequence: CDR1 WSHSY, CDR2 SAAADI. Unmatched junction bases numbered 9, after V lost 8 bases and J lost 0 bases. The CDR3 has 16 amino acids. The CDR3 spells CASGQGGRYSGNTIYF. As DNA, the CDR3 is TGCGCCAGCGGACAGGGCGGCAGGTACTCTGGAAACACCATATATTTT.

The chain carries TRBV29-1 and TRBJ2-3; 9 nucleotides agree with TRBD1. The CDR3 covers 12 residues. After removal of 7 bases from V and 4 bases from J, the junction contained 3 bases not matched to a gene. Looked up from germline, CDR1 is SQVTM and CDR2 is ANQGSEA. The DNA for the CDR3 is TGCAGCGAGACAGGGGGGGCAGATACGCAGTATTTT. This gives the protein CSETGGADTQYF.

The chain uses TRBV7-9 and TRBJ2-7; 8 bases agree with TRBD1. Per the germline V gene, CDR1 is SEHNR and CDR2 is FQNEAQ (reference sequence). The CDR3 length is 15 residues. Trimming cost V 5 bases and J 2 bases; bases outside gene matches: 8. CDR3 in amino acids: CASSTGGTGPYEQYF. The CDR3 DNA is TGTGCCAGCAGCACAGGGGGGACAGGTCCCTACGAGCAGTACTTC.